The present T cell receptor beta chain was sequenced within a study of blood T cell repertoires in COVID-19. Study processing details: From reference gene primer amplification, estimates of nucleated cell counts were derived. Data came from immunoSEQ multiplex PCR; TCRdb stores just in-frame clones and leaves some out. V, J and clone size derive from that table, while D and trimming were established from the DNA sequence. In the table there are about 130,000 clones, approximately 89% of which are singletons. This clone was counted only a few times. Seattle enrolled patients during active infection and tracked them longitudinally. The CDR3 runs 15 residues. Germline V CDR1 and CDR2: LGHNA, YNFKEQ. The junction had 4 bases not matched to a gene; V was cut back by 5 bases and J by 1 base.

This chain joins TRBV4-2 and TRBJ2-7, with 11 bases lining up with TRBD1. The sequenced material came from peripheral blood. The receptor was derived from a woman aged 70-85 years with COVID-19, enrolled during active disease. The CDR3 coding sequence is TGTGCCAGCAGCTTGGGACAGGGGGAGTCCTACGAGCAGTACTTC. This gives the protein CASSLGQGESYEQYF.